One and the same sample provided the 3 T cell receptor beta chains below, sequenced in a study of cytomegalovirus exposure and HLA in healthy donors. Both 60 Vbeta primers and 13 Jbeta primers went into the PCR. The data were produced by immunoSEQ multiplex PCR, yet TCRdb's version contains in-frame clones alone and is incomplete. This table has about 140,000 clones, more than 70% appearing once. The sample was PBMCs. These receptors came from a male donor in good health and CMV-seropositive.

Concerning this clone: An end of the junction differs from the germline gene, which may be a read error. The rearrangement links TRBV30 to TRBJ1-2; D might be TRBD1 (5 bases). The CDR3 is 13 residues long. Looked up from germline, CDR1 is GTSNPN and CDR2 is SVGIG (reference sequence). CDR3 protein: CASGQLTNYGHTF. CDR3 coding DNA: TGTGCCTCCGGACAACTAACTAACTATGGCCACACCTTC.

The chain couples TRBV19 to TRBJ1-2, with 8 bases identical to TRBD1. Germline V lookup: CDR1 LNHDA, CDR2 SQIVND (reference sequence). This CDR3 is 13 amino acids long. J was trimmed by 2 bases and V by 7 bases; bases with no gene match: 3. This CDR3 is CASTAGGNYGYTF. Written as DNA, the CDR3 is TGTGCCAGTACTGCAGGGGGCAACTATGGCTACACCTTC.

This clone was counted a few times. This chain connects TRBV4-2 to TRBJ2-7; D unresolved. Trimming took 0 bases from V and 2 from J, leaving 5 bases between them. Germline assignment: CDR1 LGHNA and CDR2 YNFKEQ. This CDR3 has 13 amino acids. The CDR3 region has the DNA TGTGCCAGCAGCCAAGATGGGCCCTACGAGCAGTACTTC. Protein product: CASSQDGPYEQYF.